The next 8 T cell receptor beta chains were all read from a single sample in a study of OX40 agonist ivuxolimab in advanced cancers. The table came from immunoSEQ multiplex PCR; TCRdb's copy has only in-frame clones and leaves some out. The table has under 70,000 clones, approximately 92% seen once. This material consisted of CD4+ or CD8+ T cells sorted from blood, taken in a trial of the OX40 agonist ivuxolimab. These receptors were obtained from an adult with an advanced solid tumor such as melanoma, head and neck, liver or kidney cancer.

This clone was observed once. The chain recombines TRBV28 with TRBJ2-3; D tentatively fits TRBD1 or TRBD2 (5 bases each). This CDR3 has 14 residues. V lost 0 bases and J 2 bases, leaving 6 bases between the germline ends. CDR1 MDHEN and CDR2 SYDVKM come from the germline V gene. This CDR3 is CASSLWGTTDTQYF. CDR3 sequence (DNA): TGTGCCAGCAGTTTATGGGGGACCACAGATACGCAGTATTTT.

V usage is TRBV7-8 and J usage is TRBJ1-1, with D unclear. The V end was cut by 5 bases, the J end by 0 bases, with 13 bases between. This CDR3 is 15 amino acids long. CDR1 is SGHVS and CDR2 is FQNEAQ in the germline V gene. The DNA of the CDR3 is TGTGCCAGCAGCCCGGAAAGGTATATGAACACTGAAGCTTTCTTT. Residues: CASSPERYMNTEAFF.

J is TRBJ2-1 and V is TRBV5-1, with unresolved D. The germline V gene encodes CDR1 SGHRS and CDR2 YFSETQ. The CDR3 sequence is 13 residues long. Trimming cost V 5 bases and J 0 bases, with 6 bases left between them. CDR3 in amino acids: CASRARSYNEQFF. The CDR3 DNA reads as TGCGCCAGCAGAGCGCGCTCCTACAATGAGCAGTTCTTC. Full variable domain (rest looked up from reference TRBV5-1 and TRBJ2-1): KAGVTQTPRYLIKTRGQQVTLSCSPISGHRSVSWYQQTPGQGLQFLFEYFSETQRNKGNFPGRFSGRQFSNSRSEMNVSTLELGDSALYLCASRARSYNEQFFGPGTRLTVL.

This clone was detected only a few times. J is TRBJ2-3 and V is TRBV10-2; the D is unclear. V was pared by 7 bases and J by 1 base, with 18 bases between. The CDR3 contains 16 residues. In germline, CDR1 is WSHSY, CDR2 SAAADI. In nucleotides, the CDR3 is TGCGCCAGCAAGGAAGGCAGGAGATATGGCACAGATACGCAGTATTTT. It codes for CASKEGRRYGTDTQYF.

This rearrangement joins TRBV9 to TRBJ2-5, with D maybe TRBD2 (7 bases). Trimming cost V 4 bases and J 11 bases, with 27 bases left between them. Germline CDR1 SGDLS, CDR2 YYNGEE. The CDR3 consists of 16 residues. CDR3 bases: TGTGCCAGCAGCTCCCAAGGGGGGGGACTATCTACGGAGCAGTACTTC. Protein product: CASSSQGGGLSTEQYF.

The chain is built from TRBV11-3 and TRBJ2-3; D is perhaps TRBD1 (5 bases). V dropped 3 bases and J dropped 8 bases, with 12 bases sitting between them. CDR1 is SGHNT, CDR2 YENEEA, per germline. The CDR3 runs to 13 residues. This CDR3 is CASSFSTGGTQYF. CDR3 nucleotide sequence: TGTGCCAGCAGCTTCTCAACAGGCGGTACGCAGTATTTT.

Here the CDR3 DNA reads TGTGCCAGCAGCTTAGAAGCGGGAGGAAGCGAGACCCAGTACTTC. Its protein is CASSLEAGGSETQYF. This rearrangement joins TRBV13 to TRBJ2-5, with 9 bases identical to TRBD2. The germline gives CDR1 PRHDT, CDR2 FYEKMQ (reference sequence). V lost 1 base and J lost 5; bases outside the gene matches: 5. This CDR3 spans 15 amino acids.

This clone was recorded only once. This sequence joins TRBV19 and TRBJ1-2; D unclear. V lost 8 bases and J 5 bases, leaving 12 bases between the germline ends. The CDR3 covers 12 residues. Per germline, CDR1 LNHDA and CDR2 SQIVND (reference sequence). CDR3 sequence: CASAQPGYGYTF. For the CDR3, the DNA is TGTGCCAGTGCCCAACCCGGATATGGCTACACCTTC.